This T cell receptor beta chain was retrieved from a study of shared clonotypes between healthy human individuals. The authors divided CD4+ cells into CD45RA+ naive and CD45RA-negative memory subsets. The test was conducted at deep level. Data came from immunoSEQ multiplex PCR; TCRdb stores just in-frame clones and leaves some out. Among 2 million to 3 million clones, under 95% were seen once, and the ten largest hold about 0.38%. As regards this clone: Other DNA sequences of this sample code for an identical CDR3.

The receptor comes from a young man in good health. Some clones in this sample may be carry-over from other donors' samples. Specimen: naive CD4+ T cells from PBMCs. The subset denotes: CD45RA+ positively selected.

The CDR3 coding sequence is TGTGCCAGCAGCGTAGGGGGGGTTCAAGAGACCCAGTACTTC. This encodes CASSVGGVQETQYF. V and J are TRBV9 and TRBJ2-5, with D possibly being TRBD2 (6 bases). The V end lost 0 bases, the J end lost 2 bases, and 8 bases lay between the germline ends. This CDR3 contains 14 residues. Germline-derived CDR1 and CDR2 are SGDLS and YYNGEE.